Each of the 29 T cell receptor beta chains below was sequenced from the same sample in a study of CD8+ T cells in alopecia areata. Extracted from the samples, RNA was reverse transcribed into cDNA to serve as the sequencing template. Measured with immunoSEQ multiplex PCR; TCRdb has only the in-frame clones, and not every one. This sample has around 110,000 clones and no singletons, with about 20% in the ten largest. The sequenced material came from lesional skin. These receptors originate from a C3H/HeJ mouse with alopecia areata. MHC haplotype of the mouse line: H2-k.

The table lists this clone with a few counts. These gene names are mouse names. The CDR3 end falls 4 residues outside the read, so it is completed with the germline J gene. The V call is TRBV19, the J call TRBJ2-1; D is possibly TRBD2 (6 bases). Germline loops: CDR1 FNHDT, CDR2 SITEND (reference sequence). The length of the CDR3 is 13 residues. V lost 4 bases and J 4 bases, leaving 9 bases between the germline ends. The sequenced part of the CDR3 DNA is TGTGCCAGCAGTCCGGGACTTTATGCT. This sequence encodes CASSPGLYA. The complete CDR3 reads CASSPGLYAEQFF. Drawing the rest from reference TRBV19 and TRBJ2-1, the complete variable domain is GGIITQTPKFLIGQEGQKLTLKCQQNFNHDTMYWYRQDSGKGLRLIYYSITENDLQKGDLSEGYDASREKKSSFSLTVTSAQKNEMAVFLCASSPGLYAEQFFGPGTRLTVL.

On this clone itself: Gene labels here are mouse ones. Read sequence stops 4 residues before the CDR3 end, and the germline J gene provides the missing end. J is TRBJ1-2 and V is TRBV13-3; 7 nucleotides line up with TRBD1. In germline, CDR1 is NNHDY, CDR2 SYVADS. The CDR3 covers 14 residues. The J segment lost 2 bases and the V segment lost 4 bases, leaving 5 bases of the junction unmatched. CDR3 bases read: TGTGCCAGCAGTAACGCAGGGGGGAACTCC. Protein product: CASSNAGGNS. In full, the CDR3 is CASSNAGGNSDYTF.

Only a few counts were recorded for this clone. The gene names here belong to mouse. The read is 4 residues too short to cover the CDR3 end, so that end is filled in from the germline J gene. The rearrangement uses TRBV16 and TRBJ2-7; TRBD1 agrees at 8 bases. Germline V gene sequence: CDR1 SGHSA, CDR2 FRNQAP. This CDR3 has 15 residues. With V trimmed by 0 bases and J by 0 bases, 1 base remained unmatched. The DNA read from the CDR3 is TGTGCAAGCAGCTTAGATCAGGGGGCCTCCTAT. Protein: CASSLDQGASY. The entire CDR3 protein is CASSLDQGASYEQYF.

A remark on this clone: The gene names here belong to mouse. The read terminates 4 residues ahead of where the CDR3 ends, so the germline J gene completes it. J is TRBJ2-1 and V is TRBV17, with 12 bases matching TRBD2. The J segment lost 4 bases and the V segment lost 0 bases, leaving 7 bases of the junction unmatched. The CDR3 sequence is 18 residues long. Per the germline V gene, CDR1 is MNHDT and CDR2 is YYDKIL. The DNA read from the CDR3 is TGTGCTAGCAGTAGAGATTTGACTGGGGGGGCGCGATATGCT. Translated, it gives CASSRDLTGGARYA. In full, the CDR3 reads CASSRDLTGGARYAEQFF.

This clone turned up a few times. The germline and genes are mouse ones. The read halts 4 residues ahead of the CDR3 end, with the missing end drawn from the germline J gene. Other nucleotide sequences from this sample produce the same CDR3. This sequence joins TRBV13-3 and TRBJ2-7; possibly TRBD2 for D (7 bases). Germline CDR1 NNHDY, CDR2 SYVADS. This CDR3 comprises 14 residues. The CDR3 protein is CASSDWGAHYEQYF. CDR3 bases read: TGTGCCAGCAGTGATTGGGGGGCCCATTAT.

This clone showed up just a few times. Any gene name here is a mouse gene name. Coverage ceases 4 residues before the CDR3 finishes, and the germline J gene fills in the end. This chain joins TRBV13-3 and TRBJ2-7, with TRBD2 matching over 11 bases. The CDR3 contains 16 residues. Unmatched junction bases numbered 7, after V lost 2 bases and J lost 3 bases. Germline V gene data show CDR1 as NNHDY and CDR2 as SYVADS. This CDR3 reads CASSDTATGGDYEQYF. The sequenced CDR3 bases are TGTGCCAGCAGTGACACAGCGACTGGGGGGGACTAT.

A remark on this clone: Genes and germline come from the mouse. Read coverage stops 4 residues before the CDR3 terminus; the germline J gene supplies the remainder. The rearrangement joins TRBV1 to TRBJ1-4, with D perhaps matching TRBD1 (6 bases). Germline V gives CDR1 NSQYPW, CDR2 LRSPGD (reference sequence). The CDR3 loop spans 15 amino acids. V lost 0 bases and J 6 bases, leaving 11 bases between the germline ends. CDR3 region: CTCSAEWGADERLFF. The covered CDR3 bases are TGCACCTGCAGTGCAGAGTGGGGGGCGGACGAA.

This clone was counted a few times. Gene names are the mouse ones. The read terminates 4 residues before the CDR3 end, so the remaining end is supplied by the germline J gene. V and J are TRBV29 and TRBJ2-1; a possible D gene is TRBD1 (5 bases). The CDR3 runs to 14 residues. Trimming pared 2 bases from V and 1 base from J, leaving 6 bases between. Germline lookup yields CDR1 MSHET and CDR2 SYDVDS. The CDR3 loop reads CASSLDSNYAEQFF. CDR3 DNA, as far as it was read: TGTGCTAGCAGTTTAGACAGCAACTATGCT.

This clone has a handful of counts. Germline and genes here are mouse. The read is 4 residues too short to cover the CDR3 end, so that end is filled in from the germline J gene. The rearrangement joins TRBV13-3 to TRBJ2-5; 7 bases align to TRBD2. The CDR3 is 15 amino acids. The germline V gene has CDR1 NNHDY and CDR2 SYVADS. The covered CDR3 bases are TGTGCCAGCAGTGATGCGGCCTGGGGGAAAGAC. Its translation is CASSDAAWGKD. The CDR3 in its entirety is CASSDAAWGKDTQYF.

This clone appeared a few times. A mismatch at residue 10 separates the TCRdb protein from the translated DNA, so the protein presented here was translated from the DNA. Gene names and germline refer to mouse. The read ends 3 residues before the CDR3 terminus; that terminus is restored from the germline J gene. This chain connects TRBV13-3 to TRBJ1-6; 10 positions agree with TRBD1. TRBJ1-6 is reported as an ORF; its role is uncertain. Per the germline V gene, CDR1 is NNHDY and CDR2 is SYVADS. After removal of 9 bases from V and 6 bases from J, the junction contained 3 bases not matched to a gene. The CDR3 is made up of 13 amino acids. The CDR3 protein is CATGTGVNSPLYF. The CDR3 DNA, read in part, is TGTGCCACCGGGACAGGGGTTAATTCGCCC.

There are a few counts of this clone. Gene names follow the mouse nomenclature. The read is 4 residues too short to cover the CDR3 end, so that end is filled in from the germline J gene. The chain carries TRBV31 and TRBJ1-4; D is uncertain. Germline V CDR1 and CDR2: GKSSPN, SITVG. The CDR3 consists of 14 residues. Trimming took 1 base from V and 1 from J, leaving 7 bases between them. The CDR3 sequence is CAWSPQASNERLFF. The sequenced CDR3 bases are TGTGCCTGGAGTCCGCAGGCTTCCAACGAA.

This clone was detected only a few times. Gene names are the mouse ones. The read terminates 4 residues before the CDR3 end, so the remaining end is supplied by the germline J gene. The chain links TRBV17 to TRBJ2-7; 10 nucleotides align to TRBD2. Germline CDR1 is MNHDT and CDR2 is YYDKIL. This CDR3 has 13 residues. CDR3 protein: CASIRDWGYEQYF. The DNA read from the CDR3 is TGTGCTAGCATTAGGGACTGGGGATAT.

As concerns this clone: Each gene name is a mouse one. The missing CDR3 end, 4 residues past where the read stops, is filled in from the germline J gene. This chain joins TRBV17 and TRBJ1-4; 7 nucleotides align to TRBD1. Trimming took 7 bases from V and 0 from J; bases not matched to a gene: 2. Germline loops: CDR1 MNHDT, CDR2 YYDKIL. CDR3 length: 14 amino acids. CDR3 region: CASKRGLSNERLFF. The CDR3 bases that were read are TGTGCTAGCAAGAGGGGGCTTTCCAACGAA.

Only a few counts were recorded for this clone. Gene names follow the mouse nomenclature. The read is 4 residues too short to cover the CDR3 end, so that end is filled in from the germline J gene. V and J are TRBV19 and TRBJ2-3; 9 bases align to TRBD2. The length of the CDR3 is 15 residues. Per the germline V gene, CDR1 is FNHDT and CDR2 is SITEND (reference sequence). Losses at the gene ends were 5 bases for V and 0 bases for J; bases not matched to a gene: 4. The CDR3 DNA, read in part, is TGTGCCAGCAGCGACTGGGGGTCAAGTGCAGAA. Protein sequence: CASSDWGSSAE. The complete CDR3 sequence is CASSDWGSSAETLYF.

Note on this clone: The gene names here belong to mouse. The CDR3 end is not reached by the read, which stops 4 residues before it; the germline J gene fills it in. The sample contains more than one DNA sequence encoding this CDR3. The chain has TRBV19 and TRBJ2-3, with 8 bases that match TRBD1. The CDR3 has 14 amino acids. Germline V gene lookup returns CDR1 FNHDT and CDR2 SITEND (reference sequence). V was clipped by 5 bases and J by 0 bases; unmatched bases: 2. The CDR3 is CASSTGGSAETLYF. The sequenced CDR3 bases are TGTGCCAGCAGCACAGGGGGGAGTGCAGAA.

In its sample, this clone was seen a few times. These gene names are mouse names. The missing CDR3 end, 4 residues past where the read stops, is filled in from the germline J gene. The chain combines TRBV13-3 with TRBJ2-5, with D perhaps TRBD1 (6 bases). The CDR3 runs to 15 residues. The V gene's germline CDR1 is NNHDY and CDR2 SYVADS. V was shortened by 1 base and J by 3 bases, with 12 bases between the two germline ends. The chain's CDR3 is CASSDYRDIQDTQYF. CDR3 DNA, as far as it was read: TGTGCCAGCAGTGATTACCGGGACATTCAAGAC.

This clone was found many times. At residue 12, the DNA translation does not agree with TCRdb's protein; the protein displayed here is the one encoded by the DNA. Genes and germline come from the mouse. The CDR3 end falls 3 residues outside the read, so it is completed with the germline J gene. The gene calls are TRBV13-3 and TRBJ1-3, with D perhaps matching TRBD1 (6 bases). CDR3 length equals 15 residues. Germline V lookup: CDR1 NNHDY, CDR2 SYVADS. Trimming cost V 3 bases and J 0 bases, with 10 bases left between them. CDR3: CASSGGAPSGNTLYF. CDR3 bases read: TGTGCCAGCAGTGGGGGGGCCCCTTCTGGAAATACG.

A few counts support this clone. The TCRdb protein fails to match the DNA translation at residue 11; the protein reported here was translated from the DNA. Mouse germline and gene names are used. The read ends 3 residues early relative to the CDR3; the germline J gene fills the gap. The V gene is TRBV1, the J gene TRBJ1-3; 8 bases are shared with TRBD1. CDR1 NSQYPW and CDR2 LRSPGD come from the germline V gene (reference sequence). CDR3 size: 14 residues. After removal of 5 bases from V and 4 bases from J, the junction contained 4 bases not matched to a gene. The CDR3 region is CTCSFSGGGNTLYF. The CDR3 bases that were read are TGCACCTGCAGTTTCTCAGGGGGCGGAAATACG.

This clone was seen ten or more times. Gene names denote mouse genes. The CDR3 end lies 4 residues beyond the end of the read and is filled in from the germline J gene. The rearrangement links TRBV13-3 to TRBJ2-3; D is perhaps TRBD2 (5 bases). The CDR3 runs 14 residues. V was trimmed by 4 bases and J by 0 bases, leaving 9 bases between them. Germline V lookup: CDR1 NNHDY, CDR2 SYVADS. The CDR3 loop reads CASSWWGSAETLYF. The sequenced part of the CDR3 DNA is TGTGCCAGCAGTTGGTGGGGTAGTGCAGAA.

Comments on this clone: Mouse gene names and germline throughout. The missing CDR3 end, 4 residues past where the read stops, is filled in from the germline J gene. This chain uses TRBV1 with TRBJ1-4; possibly TRBD1 for D (5 bases). CDR3 length: 16 amino acids. Germline CDR1 is NSQYPW and CDR2 is LRSPGD (reference sequence). CDR3 DNA, as far as it was read: TGCACCTGCAGTGCAGATGGGAGACAGCGGGGCGAA. It is translated as CTCSADGRQRGE. The complete CDR3 reads CTCSADGRQRGERLFF.

In the case of this clone: These gene names are mouse names. The CDR3 here is CASSPGQGAYEQYF. The sequenced CDR3 bases are TGTGCCAGCAGCCCTGGACAGGGGGCCTAT. This chain joins TRBV14 and TRBJ2-7; 10 positions match TRBD1. The read finishes 4 residues shy of the CDR3 end, and the germline J gene is used to complete it. This CDR3 spans 14 amino acids. In germline, CDR1 is SGHDT, CDR2 FRDEAV. V shed 5 bases and J 2 bases; nucleotides not matched to a gene: 4.

In regard to this clone: Gene names refer to mouse genes. Read data end 4 residues before the CDR3 end; the end is taken from the germline J gene. The genes are TRBV13-3 and TRBJ2-4; D might be TRBD2 (6 bases). CDR1 is NNHDY and CDR2 is SYVADS in the germline V gene. There are 13 residues in the CDR3. CDR3 DNA (partial): TGTGCCAGCAGTGACTGGGGAAGGAAC. Translation: CASSDWGRN. The full CDR3 protein is CASSDWGRNTLYF. The full variable domain, in which reference TRBV13-3 and TRBJ2-4 provide the parts outside the CDR3, is EAAVTQSPRSKVAVTGGKVTLSCHQTNNHDYMYWYRQDTGHGLRLIHYSYVADSTEKGDIPDGYKASRPSQENFSLILELASLSQTAVYFCASSDWGRNTLYFGAGTRLSVL.

There are a few counts of this clone. Gene names and germline refer to mouse. Read data end 4 residues before the CDR3 end; the end is taken from the germline J gene. This chain connects TRBV19 to TRBJ2-2; 7 bases line up with TRBD1. The junction had 8 bases not matched to a gene; V was cut back by 4 bases and J by 2 bases. CDR1 FNHDT and CDR2 SITEND come from the germline V gene (reference sequence). The CDR3 loop spans 16 amino acids. The DNA read from the CDR3 is TGTGCCAGCAGTCGACTCGGACAGGAGAACACCGGG. Its protein product is CASSRLGQENTG. The full CDR3 protein reads CASSRLGQENTGQLYF.

A word on this clone: All gene names here are mouse names. The sequence runs out 4 residues before the end of the CDR3; the remainder is reconstructed from the germline J gene. Additional DNA sequences in this sample encode the identical CDR3. This rearrangement joins TRBV13-3 to TRBJ2-5; TRBD1 might be the D (5 bases). The CDR3 contains 13 residues. Germline assignment: CDR1 NNHDY and CDR2 SYVADS. CDR3 bases read: TGTGCCAGCAGCCCTGACAGAGGGGAC. As protein: CASSPDRGD. In full, the CDR3 reads CASSPDRGDTQYF. Combining the CDR3 with reference TRBV13-3 and TRBJ2-5 gives the whole variable domain EAAVTQSPRSKVAVTGGKVTLSCHQTNNHDYMYWYRQDTGHGLRLIHYSYVADSTEKGDIPDGYKASRPSQENFSLILELASLSQTAVYFCASSPDRGDTQYFGPGTRLLVL.

As regards this clone: Gene names and germline match the mouse. The CDR3 extends 4 residues past the end of the read, so its final part is completed from the germline J gene. J is TRBJ1-1 and V is TRBV13-3, with unresolved D. The CDR3 is 13 residues long. CDR1 and CDR2 from the germline V gene are NNHDY and SYVADS. The covered CDR3 bases are TGTGCCAGCAGTGATGCAAAACACCGA. Protein sequence: CASSDAKHR. The whole CDR3 reads CASSDAKHREVFF.

This clone was counted only a few times. Germline and genes here are mouse. The CDR3 extends 4 residues past the end of the read, so its final part is completed from the germline J gene. The genes are TRBV13-3 and TRBJ2-3, with a tentative D call TRBD2 (7 bases). CDR1 and CDR2 from the germline V gene are NNHDY and SYVADS. The V end lost 2 bases, the J end lost 0 bases, and 13 bases lay between the germline ends. The CDR3 is 16 residues long. Partial CDR3 DNA: TGTGCCAGCAGTGAAGGCTGGGGGCTTAGTGCAGAA. Translation: CASSEGWGLSAE. The entire CDR3 is CASSEGWGLSAETLYF.

Concerning this clone itself: TCRdb's protein sequence differs at residue 13 from the translated DNA; the protein presented here follows the DNA. The gene names given are mouse names. The read falls 3 residues short of the CDR3 end, and the missing part is taken from the germline J gene. The rearrangement joins TRBV13-3 to TRBJ1-3; 9 nucleotides agree with TRBD1. Germline assignment: CDR1 NNHDY and CDR2 SYVADS. The J segment lost 3 bases and the V segment lost 0 bases, leaving 4 bases of the junction unmatched. The CDR3 runs 16 residues. CDR3 DNA (partial): TGTGCCAGCAGTGATGGGGGACAGGGAGATGGAAATACG. It specifies CASSDGGQGDGNT. The CDR3 as a whole reads CASSDGGQGDGNTLYF.

A note on this clone: The genes are named according to mouse. Read sequence stops 4 residues before the CDR3 end, and the germline J gene provides the missing end. V usage is TRBV1 and J usage is TRBJ1-4; perhaps TRBD1 as D (6 bases). Germline CDR1 is NSQYPW and CDR2 is LRSPGD (reference sequence). The CDR3 spans 15 residues. The germline V and J ends were trimmed by 6 bases and 0 bases, with 11 bases remaining between them. The part of the CDR3 DNA that was read is TGCACCTGCAGAGGACAGTATTTTTCCAACGAA. Translating it yields CTCRGQYFSNE. The complete CDR3 sequence is CTCRGQYFSNERLFF.

The table lists this clone with a few counts. Here the gene names and germline are mouse. The read halts 4 residues ahead of the CDR3 end, with the missing end drawn from the germline J gene. This chain connects TRBV13-2 to TRBJ2-3; 11 nucleotides agree with TRBD2. CDR3 length equals 16 residues. CDR1 and CDR2 from the germline V gene are NNHNN and SYGAGS (reference sequence). V gave up 3 bases and J gave up 0 bases; unmatched junction bases: 3. The CDR3 loop reads CASGGGLGASAETLYF. CDR3 DNA (partial): TGTGCCAGCGGTGGGGGACTGGGGGCCAGTGCAGAA.